This entry concerns a single TCR beta chain. Its antigen is not identified. This specimen belongs to a study of Tregs in tolerant kidney transplant recipients. V shed 4 bases and J shed 6 bases, with 12 bases lying between them. The CDR3 has 13 amino acids. The germline V gene encodes CDR1 GTSNPN and CDR2 SVGIG (reference sequence). Regarding the study as a whole: The most relevant donor-specific Treg TCRbeta repertoire apparently came from expansion with activated donor B cells. Validation in larger populations is needed because few patients were studied.

Generated by immunoSEQ multiplex PCR, the TCRdb table keeps only in-frame clones and is missing some. The table has tens of thousands of clones, 85% to 90% seen once. The receptor was derived from a human donor who received a combined kidney and bone marrow transplant. The source material was CD4+ T cells from blood, sampled before the transplant. V and J are TRBV30 and TRBJ2-2; possible D gene TRBD1, 5 bases. CDR3 residues: CAWIRQWPGELFF. DNA for the CDR3: TGTGCCTGGATTCGACAGTGGCCCGGGGAGCTGTTTTTT.